Following are 20 T cell receptor beta chains from one sample sequenced in a study of blood T cell repertoires in COVID-19. TCRdb's table, derived via immunoSEQ multiplex PCR, lists solely in-frame clones and lacks some. The sample yields about 140,000 clones, around 86% seen once. Sequenced input: PBMCs or T cells enriched from blood (not recorded which). These TCRs come from a man aged 50-59 years who had recovered from COVID-19.

The chain carries TRBV5-1 and TRBJ2-1; a possible D gene is TRBD2 (6 bases). This CDR3 comprises 16 residues. Germline CDR1 reads SGHRS; CDR2 reads YFSETQ. The ends were cut back, 0 bases at V and 5 bases at J, with 15 bases in the middle. The CDR3 region has the DNA TGCGCCAGCAGCTTGGAAACGGGGGTCAATCACAATGAGCAGTTCTTC. This codes for CASSLETGVNHNEQFF.

The chain employs TRBV19 and TRBJ1-5, with 7 bases that match TRBD1. J was trimmed by 6 bases and V by 7 bases; bases with no gene match: 6. CDR1 and CDR2 from the germline V gene are LNHDA and SQIVND (reference sequence). This CDR3 is 13 amino acids long. The CDR3 reads CASTRQGIQPQHF. As DNA, the CDR3 is TGTGCCAGTACCCGACAGGGAATTCAGCCCCAGCATTTT. The whole variable domain, filled in from reference TRBV19 and TRBJ1-5, reads DGGITQSPKYLFRKEGQNVTLSCEQNLNHDAMYWYRQDPGQGLRLIYYSQIVNDFQKGDIAEGYSVSREKKESFPLTVTSAQKNPTAFYLCASTRQGIQPQHFGDGTRLSIL.

This chain connects TRBV7-2 to TRBJ1-2, with D perhaps TRBD1 (6 bases). Trimming pared 3 bases from V and 4 bases from J, leaving 15 bases between. This CDR3 has 15 amino acids. The germline V gene has CDR1 SGHTA and CDR2 FQGNSA. The DNA of the CDR3 is TGTGCCAGCAGCTTGACAGCAGGGGCGGGCTATGGCTACACCTTC. Translating it yields CASSLTAGAGYGYTF.

This chain uses TRBV2 with TRBJ1-5; no firm D call. In germline, CDR1 is SNHLY, CDR2 FYNNEI. With 4 bases removed from V and 0 bases from J, the gap between germline ends came to 7 bases. The CDR3 spans 14 residues. CDR3 sequence reads: CASSVQYSNQPQHF. DNA of the CDR3: TGTGCCAGCAGTGTGCAGTATAGCAATCAGCCCCAGCATTTT. Full variable domain (rest looked up from reference TRBV2 and TRBJ1-5): EPEVTQTPSHQVTQMGQEVILRCVPISNHLYFYWYRQILGQKVEFLVSFYNNEISEKSEIFDDQFSVERPDGSNFTLKIRSTKLEDSAMYFCASSVQYSNQPQHFGDGTRLSIL.

The chain is built from TRBV7-2 and TRBJ2-7; 12 positions match TRBD2. V dropped 6 bases and J dropped 5; count of bases not matched to a gene: 11. The germline CDR1 and CDR2 sequences are SGHTA and FQGNSA. This CDR3 region has 16 residues. CDR3 sequence (DNA): TGTGCCAGCAGGCGTAGACTAGCGGGAGTGTTCGACGAGCAGTACTTC. Protein: CASRRRLAGVFDEQYF.

The chain is built from TRBV7-2 and TRBJ1-5, with 7 bases matching TRBD1. Germline V gives CDR1 SGHTA, CDR2 FQGNSA. This CDR3 is built from 15 residues. Germline trimming cut 3 bases from V and 1 base from J; bases unmatched to any gene: 3. The CDR3 reads CASSFTGVSNQPQHF. The DNA for the CDR3 is TGTGCCAGCAGCTTCACAGGGGTGAGCAATCAGCCCCAGCATTTT.

The rearrangement joins TRBV30 to TRBJ2-7, with 10 positions matching TRBD2. CDR1 is GTSNPN, CDR2 SVGIG, per germline (reference sequence). The length of the CDR3 is 15 residues. V gave up 3 bases and J gave up 1 base; unmatched junction bases: 6. The CDR3, as DNA: TGTGCCTGGAGCCAGGCGGGACTAGCGTCCTACGAGCAGTACTTC. Protein: CAWSQAGLASYEQYF.

This clone was detected once. This chain uses TRBV5-1 with TRBJ1-1; 7 nucleotides line up with TRBD1. CDR1 and CDR2 (germline): SGHRS, YFSETQ. The CDR3 loop spans 13 amino acids. With 0 bases clipped from V and 6 bases from J, the junction kept 2 bases outside the gene matches. In DNA, the CDR3 is TGCGCCAGCAGCTTGGGAGGGGGCCCTGAAGCTTTCTTT. Protein product: CASSLGGGPEAFF. The whole variable domain, filled in from reference TRBV5-1 and TRBJ1-1, reads KAGVTQTPRYLIKTRGQQVTLSCSPISGHRSVSWYQQTPGQGLQFLFEYFSETQRNKGNFPGRFSGRQFSNSRSEMNVSTLELGDSALYLCASSLGGGPEAFFGQGTRLTVV.

The chain joins TRBV6-2 or TRBV6-3 to TRBJ2-1; 9 nucleotides match TRBD1. Trimming at V came to 4 bases and at J to 8 bases, leaving 12 bases not matched to a gene. Germline V CDR1 and CDR2: MNHEY, SVGEGT. This CDR3 spans 16 amino acids. This CDR3 is CASSSGQGPLSDEQFF. CDR3 nucleotides: TGTGCCAGCAGTTCGGGACAGGGACCTCTTTCGGATGAGCAGTTCTTC.

This chain connects TRBV7-2 to TRBJ1-6; D is unclear. The germline V gene encodes CDR1 SGHTA and CDR2 FQGNSA. Trimming cost V 1 base and J 10 bases, with 5 bases left between them. This CDR3 is built from 12 residues. The DNA of the CDR3 is TGTGCCAGCAGCTTAGGGCCGTCACCCCTCCACTTT. This codes for CASSLGPSPLHF.

This chain links TRBV30 with TRBJ1-1; TRBD1 matches 7 bases. J was trimmed by 1 base and V by 4 bases; bases with no gene match: 3. The CDR3 runs to 13 residues. Germline lookup yields CDR1 GTSNPN and CDR2 SVGIG (reference sequence). The CDR3 here is CAWKGGENTEAFF. As DNA, the CDR3 is TGTGCCTGGAAAGGGGGCGAGAACACTGAAGCTTTCTTT.

Only a few counts were recorded for this clone. The V call is TRBV24-1, the J call TRBJ2-7; D call uncertain. This CDR3 has 12 residues. Per germline, CDR1 KGHDR and CDR2 SFDVKD. Trimming cost V 6 bases and J 4 bases, with 9 bases left between them. DNA of the CDR3: TGTGCCACCAGTAATAGTGGTTACGAGCAGTACTTC. Its translation is CATSNSGYEQYF.

V is TRBV9 and J is TRBJ2-1, with a weak D call TRBD1 (5 bases). V lost 0 bases to trimming and J lost 2 bases, with 15 bases between them. CDR3 length: 17 residues. Germline CDR1 reads SGDLS; CDR2 reads YYNGEE. CDR3 DNA sequence: TGTGCCAGCAGCGTAGGTCCAGGGCGGCCTACCTACAATGAGCAGTTCTTC. Its translation: CASSVGPGRPTYNEQFF.

This clone was recorded once. The chain uses TRBV6-5 and TRBJ1-4; 7 bases match TRBD1. CDR3 size: 15 residues. Per the germline V gene, CDR1 is MNHEY and CDR2 is SVGAGI. After removal of 6 bases from V and 0 bases from J, the junction contained 4 bases not matched to a gene. CDR3 DNA sequence: TGTGCCAGCAGAACAGGGGAAGCAACTAATGAAAAACTGTTTTTT. Protein product: CASRTGEATNEKLFF.

The chain joins TRBV5-5 to TRBJ2-3; D is unclear. The CDR3 is 15 amino acids. The V gene's germline CDR1 is SGHKS and CDR2 YYEKEE (reference sequence). V was pared by 1 base and J by 2 bases, with 11 bases between. The CDR3 DNA sequence: TGTGCCAGCAGCTTGACAGTCCCCCACACAGATACGCAGTATTTT. This translates into CASSLTVPHTDTQYF.

The rearrangement links TRBV15 to TRBJ1-5, with D perhaps TRBD1 (5 bases). Germline assignment: CDR1 LNHNV and CDR2 YYDKDF (reference sequence). The CDR3 loop spans 15 amino acids. Trimming removed 3 bases from V and 2 bases from J, with 11 bases in between. CDR3 residues: CATSSGGGGNQPQHF. Written as DNA, the CDR3 is TGTGCCACCAGCAGCGGGGGTGGAGGCAATCAGCCCCAGCATTTT.

The chain links TRBV7-6 to TRBJ2-2, with TRBD1 matching 7 bases. The CDR3 runs 16 residues. V was clipped by 1 base and J by 6 bases; unmatched bases: 8. CDR1 is SGHVS and CDR2 is FNYEAQ in the germline V gene. Written as DNA, the CDR3 is TGTGCCAGCAGCTTAGAACACAGGGGAAAGGCCGGGGAGCTGTTTTTT. Protein: CASSLEHRGKAGELFF. Full variable domain (outside the CDR3, taken from reference TRBV7-6 and TRBJ2-2): GAGVSQSPRYKVTKRGQDVALRCDPISGHVSLYWYRQALGQGPEFLTYFNYEAQQDKSGLPNDRFSAERPEGSISTLTIQRTEQRDSAMYRCASSLEHRGKAGELFFGEGSRLTVL.

The chain links TRBV5-5 to TRBJ1-2, with TRBD1 identical over 11 bases. CDR3 size: 14 residues. Looked up from germline, CDR1 is SGHKS and CDR2 is YYEKEE (reference sequence). V shed 4 bases and J 6 bases; nucleotides not matched to a gene: 5. The CDR3 region has the DNA TGTGCCAGCAGCGAAGTGGACAGGGGGCATGGCTACACCTTC. As protein: CASSEVDRGHGYTF.

The chain is built from TRBV19 and TRBJ1-2; D unresolved. V shed 1 base and J shed 4 bases, with 7 bases lying between them. The CDR3 runs 13 residues. The V gene's germline CDR1 is LNHDA and CDR2 SQIVND (reference sequence). CDR3 in DNA: TGTGCCAGTAGTATAGCCGGGTTCTATGGCTACACCTTC. The encoded protein is CASSIAGFYGYTF.

The J gene is TRBJ1-5, the V gene TRBV28; D call uncertain. Trimming pared 2 bases from V and 6 bases from J, leaving 14 bases between. This CDR3 is built from 15 residues. Per germline, CDR1 MDHEN and CDR2 SYDVKM. CDR3 nucleotide sequence: TGTGCCAGCAGTTTAGTATCGGGGTTCCCTCAGCCCCAGCATTTT. Its translation is CASSLVSGFPQPQHF.